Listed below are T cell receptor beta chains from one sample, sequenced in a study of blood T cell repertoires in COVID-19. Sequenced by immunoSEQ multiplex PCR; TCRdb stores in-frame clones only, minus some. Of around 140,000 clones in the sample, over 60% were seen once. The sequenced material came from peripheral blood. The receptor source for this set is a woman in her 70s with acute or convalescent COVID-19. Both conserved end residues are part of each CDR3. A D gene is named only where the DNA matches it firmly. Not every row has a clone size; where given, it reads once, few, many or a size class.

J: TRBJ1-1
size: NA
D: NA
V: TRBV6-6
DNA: TGTGCCAGCAGTTACGTGAGGGGGTCGGGAACTGAAGCTTTCTTT
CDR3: CASSYVRGSGTEAFF

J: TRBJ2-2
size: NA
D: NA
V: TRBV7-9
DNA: TGTGCCAGCAGCTTAGCGGCCACCGGGGAGCTGTTTTTT
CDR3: CASSLAATGELFF

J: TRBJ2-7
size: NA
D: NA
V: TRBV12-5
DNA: TGTGCTAGTGGTTCCAACTCCTACGAGCAGTACTTC
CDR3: CASGSNSYEQYF

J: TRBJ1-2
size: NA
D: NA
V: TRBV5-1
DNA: TGCGCCAGCAGCTTGATGGGGGGTATCTATGGCTACACCTTC
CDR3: CASSLMGGIYGYTF

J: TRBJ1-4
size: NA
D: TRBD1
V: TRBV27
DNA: TGTGCCAGCAGTCGGGGGACAGGGCAGGGGGAAAAACTGTTTTTT
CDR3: CASSRGTGQGEKLFF

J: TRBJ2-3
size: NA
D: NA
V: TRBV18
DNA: TGTGCCAGCTCGCCACAGGGTAGCGCCTCTGATACGCAGTATTTT
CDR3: CASSPQGSASDTQYF

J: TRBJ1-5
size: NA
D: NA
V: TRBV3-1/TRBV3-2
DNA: TGTGCCAGCAGCCAACAAGGAGGGTCCAATCAGCCCCAGCATTTT
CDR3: CASSQQGGSNQPQHF

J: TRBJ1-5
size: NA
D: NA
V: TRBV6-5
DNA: TGTGCCAGCAGTTACCAGGGCGGGACTAGCAATCAGCCCCAGCATTTT
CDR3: CASSYQGGTSNQPQHF

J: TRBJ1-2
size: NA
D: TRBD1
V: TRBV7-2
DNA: TGTGCCAGCAGCTTCGGGACAGGGCGGTATGGCTACACCTTC
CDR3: CASSFGTGRYGYTF

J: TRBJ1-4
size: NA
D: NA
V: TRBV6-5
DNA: TGTGCCAGCAGCAGGAGGCGAGCAACTAATGAAAAACTGTTTTTT
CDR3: CASSRRRATNEKLFF

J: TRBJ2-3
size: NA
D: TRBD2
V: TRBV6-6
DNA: TGTGCCAGCAGTTACTTAGCCCGGGAGGGTACAGATACGCAGTATTTT
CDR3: CASSYLAREGTDTQYF

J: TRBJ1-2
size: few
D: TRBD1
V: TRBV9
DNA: TGTGCCAGCAGCGTAGCTGGGACAGTCCTACATAGGAGCGGCTACACCTTC
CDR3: CASSVAGTVLHRSGYTF

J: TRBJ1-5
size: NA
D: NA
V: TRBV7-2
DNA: TGTGCCAGCAGCATTGGACTCTCTAATCAGCCCCAGCATTTT
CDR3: CASSIGLSNQPQHF